This T cell receptor (beta chain) emerged from a study of control samples from healthy donors and cancer patients. Germline CDR1 and CDR2: MDHEN and SYDVKM. The junction had 11 bases not matched to a gene; V was cut back by 4 bases and J by 9 bases. The CDR3 extends over 16 amino acids. Only in-frame clones appear in the TCRdb table, and some are missing; sequencing was by immunoSEQ multiplex PCR. The sample records roughly 100,000 clones, about 80% being singletons. The receptor was derived from a woman between 45 and 60 years old in good health. Source material: blood. This sequence joins TRBV28 and TRBJ1-6; the match to TRBD1 covers 8 bases. In DNA, the CDR3 is TGTGCCAGCAGTTCCTCCTTGACAGGGGAAAGTTCACCCCTCCACTTT. This codes for CASSSSLTGESSPLHF.